These T cell receptor beta chains were read from a single sample in a study of T-cell reconstitution after alpha-beta-depleted transplantation in children. TCRdb processed the PCR reads anew with MiXCR; each CDR3 protein has one entry. Seen here are hundreds of thousands of distinct CDR3 sequences, over 15% observed once, and the top ten hold about 1.1%. The specimen comprised PBMCs from the stem cell graft donor, sampled from the stem cell graft. The origin of the receptors is a human donor who donated a stem cell graft to a child with acute myeloid leukemia. Each CDR3 is given with its conserved first and last residue. A D gene is named only where the DNA matches it firmly. Some rows mark clone size as missing; the rest say once, few, many or name a class of expanded clone.

d_gene	abundance	v_gene	j_gene	CDR3aa	CDR3nt
NA	many	TRBV20-1	TRBJ1-5	CSARDRGRASNQPQHF	TGCAGTGCTAGAGATCGAGGTAGGGCGAGCAATCAGCCCCAGCATTTT
NA	many	TRBV7-2	TRBJ1-6	CASSLKGNTYNSPLHF	TGTGCCAGCAGCTTAAAGGGGAACACCTATAATTCACCCCTCCACTTT
NA	many	TRBV9	TRBJ1-1	CASANGGEAFF	TGTGCCTCTGCAAATGGGGGTGAAGCTTTCTTT
NA	many	TRBV20-1	TRBJ2-3	CSASRLTDTQYF	TGCAGTGCTAGCCGCCTTACAGATACGCAGTATTTT
NA	few	TRBV20-1	TRBJ2-2	CSARAAGLTGELFF	TGCAGTGCTAGAGCCGCAGGGCTCACCGGGGAGCTGTTTTTT
TRBD2	NA	TRBV20-1	TRBJ2-1	CSASAGGIYNEQFF	TGCAGTGCTTCAGCGGGGGGGATCTACAATGAGCAGTTCTTC
NA	NA	TRBV27	TRBJ2-5	CASSLNSPRTQYF	TGTGCCAGCAGTTTGAACAGCCCAAGGACCCAGTACTTC
TRBD1	many	TRBV29-1	TRBJ2-2	CSGRQGNTGELFF	TGCAGCGGACGACAGGGGAACACCGGGGAGCTGTTTTTT
NA	NA	TRBV6-2/TRBV6-3	TRBJ2-1	CASSSSPDASNEQFF	TGTGCCAGCAGTTCCTCGCCCGATGCCAGCAATGAGCAGTTCTTC
NA	many	TRBV4-3	TRBJ1-1	CASSQGTKNTEAFF	TGCGCCAGCAGTCAGGGTACCAAGAACACTGAAGCTTTCTTT
NA	NA	TRBV20-1	TRBJ1-1	CSAARRRNTEAFF	TGCAGTGCTGCCCGGAGGAGGAACACTGAAGCTTTCTTT
TRBD1	few	TRBV7-9	TRBJ2-7	CASSRVRDRGSYEQYF	TGTGCCAGCAGCCGCGTCCGGGACAGGGGATCCTACGAGCAGTACTTC
NA	NA	TRBV7-6	TRBJ2-1	CASSYRLGLLDEQFF	TGTGCCAGCAGCTATAGATTGGGTCTTCTGGATGAGCAGTTCTTC
NA	many	TRBV20-1	TRBJ1-2	CSAAPSYYGYTF	TGCAGTGCTGCCCCCAGCTACTATGGCTACACCTTC
NA	NA	TRBV11-3	TRBJ1-1	CASSLGGGSLNTEAFF	TGTGCCAGCAGCTTAGGGGGGGGGTCGCTGAACACTGAAGCTTTCTTT
NA	few	TRBV4-1	TRBJ1-1	CASSQDRASYTEAFF	TGCGCCAGCAGCCAAGATCGGGCATCTTACACTGAAGCTTTCTTT
NA	NA	TRBV5-5	TRBJ1-2	CASSGDVGYGYTF	TGTGCCAGCAGCGGTGACGTTGGCTATGGCTACACCTTC
NA	many	TRBV13	TRBJ2-3	CASSLQGDGTDTQYF	TGTGCCAGCAGCTTACAAGGGGACGGCACAGATACGCAGTATTTT
NA	NA	TRBV20-1	TRBJ2-5	CSARDLRISGTQYF	TGCAGTGCTAGAGATCTAAGGATATCGGGGACCCAGTACTTC
TRBD1	NA	TRBV28	TRBJ2-1	CASSSQDRPGDEQFF	TGTGCCAGCAGTTCACAGGACAGGCCGGGCGATGAGCAGTTCTTC
NA	few	TRBV18	TRBJ2-5	CASSRQPQETQYF	TGTGCCAGCTCGAGGCAGCCTCAAGAGACCCAGTACTTC
TRBD1	NA	TRBV9	TRBJ2-2	CASSVGGQGATGELFF	TGTGCCAGCAGCGTAGGAGGACAGGGGGCCACCGGGGAGCTGTTTTTT
NA	many	TRBV6-5	TRBJ1-2	CASSYGRRYGYTF	TGTGCCAGCAGTTACGGGCGACGGTATGGCTACACCTTC
TRBD2	many	TRBV20-1	TRBJ2-1	CSARDHRAGGLSSYNEQFF	TGCAGTGCTAGAGATCATCGAGCGGGGGGCTTGAGCTCCTACAATGAGCAGTTCTTC
NA	many	TRBV20-1	TRBJ1-5	CSAPRPGVNQPQHF	TGCAGTGCCCCCAGGCCCGGGGTCAATCAGCCCCAGCATTTT
NA	few	TRBV6-5	TRBJ1-5	CASSYVWRSNQPQHF	TGTGCCAGCAGTTACGTTTGGAGGAGCAATCAGCCCCAGCATTTT
NA	NA	TRBV5-1	TRBJ2-7	CASSLEPSSYEQYF	TGCGCCAGCAGCTTGGAACCAAGCTCCTACGAGCAGTACTTC
TRBD2	few	TRBV7-8	TRBJ2-1	CASSLVVAGGPEEQFF	TGTGCCAGCAGCTTAGTGGTAGCGGGGGGGCCGGAGGAGCAGTTCTTC
TRBD2	many	TRBV20-1	TRBJ2-5	CSASLVGTSGGHGETQYF	TGCAGTGCTAGTCTCGTGGGGACTAGCGGGGGGCATGGTGAGACCCAGTACTTC
TRBD1	few	TRBV25-1	TRBJ2-5	CASMDRGYQETQYF	TGTGCCAGCATGGACAGGGGGTACCAAGAGACCCAGTACTTC
NA	NA	TRBV7-6	TRBJ2-4	CASSLAPEGRFTKNIQYF	TGTGCCAGCAGCTTAGCTCCGGAGGGTCGATTTACCAAAAACATTCAGTACTTC
NA	NA	TRBV30	TRBJ2-6	CAWSEGIGANVLTF	TGTGCCTGGAGTGAGGGAATAGGGGCCAACGTCCTGACTTTC
NA	many	TRBV12-3/TRBV12-4	TRBJ2-7	CASSLNSYPVEQYF	TGTGCCAGCAGTTTGAACTCCTACCCGGTCGAGCAGTACTTC
NA	NA	TRBV4-3	TRBJ2-3	CASSQLRGDTQYF	TGCGCCAGCAGCCAACTGCGAGGAGATACGCAGTATTTT
NA	NA	TRBV11-3	TRBJ2-7	CASSFGSGLEQYF	TGTGCCAGCAGCTTCGGGTCGGGTCTGGAGCAGTACTTC
NA	many	TRBV12-3/TRBV12-4	TRBJ2-1	CASTAGIYNEQFF	TGTGCCAGCACCGCGGGGATCTACAATGAGCAGTTCTTC
TRBD1	many	TRBV20-1	TRBJ1-2	CSAPTGVNGYTF	TGCAGTGCTCCTACAGGGGTTAATGGCTACACCTTC
NA	NA	TRBV30	TRBJ1-4	CAWSAEKLFF	TGTGCCTGGAGTGCTGAAAAACTGTTTTTT
NA	few	TRBV7-2	TRBJ1-5	CASSLWAPNQPQHF	TGTGCCAGCAGCTTATGGGCACCTAATCAGCCCCAGCATTTT
NA	few	TRBV28	TRBJ1-5	CASHYRDQPQHF	TGTGCCAGTCACTACAGGGACCAGCCCCAGCATTTT
NA	few	TRBV25-1	TRBJ1-2	CASSEGPPLYGYTF	TGTGCCAGCAGTGAGGGGCCTCCTCTCTATGGCTACACCTTC
NA	few	TRBV3-1	TRBJ2-1	CASSRILERLNEQFF	TGTGCCAGCAGCCGCATACTAGAAAGACTCAATGAGCAGTTCTTC
NA	few	TRBV5-1	TRBJ2-4	CASSLGGTPGVNIQYF	TGCGCCAGCAGCTTGGGCGGGACACCAGGTGTAAACATTCAGTACTTC
TRBD2	few	TRBV9	TRBJ2-1	CASSVDYGGGPVLEQFF	TGTGCCAGCAGCGTAGATTACGGCGGGGGGCCTGTTCTTGAGCAGTTCTTC
NA	few	TRBV10-3	TRBJ1-5	CAISGPSNQPQHF	TGTGCCATCAGCGGACCGTCGAATCAGCCCCAGCATTTT
NA	many	TRBV20-1	TRBJ1-2	CSARLLPDGYTF	TGCAGTGCTAGACTCCTACCAGATGGCTACACCTTC
NA	few	TRBV4-1	TRBJ2-2	CASSQLIHTAGELFF	TGCGCCAGCAGTCAACTTATACACACAGCCGGGGAGCTGTTTTTT
NA	NA	TRBV19	TRBJ2-1	CASTIRGTSSYNEQFF	TGTGCCAGTACCATCCGGGGCACGAGCTCCTACAATGAGCAGTTCTTC
NA	few	TRBV12-3/TRBV12-4	TRBJ1-1	CASSLGRGRATEAFF	TGTGCCAGCAGTTTGGGGAGGGGCAGGGCCACTGAAGCTTTCTTT
NA	NA	TRBV5-6	TRBJ2-7	CASSPPGTDLNGQYF	TGTGCCAGCAGCCCACCGGGGACCGATCTTAATGGGCAGTACTTC